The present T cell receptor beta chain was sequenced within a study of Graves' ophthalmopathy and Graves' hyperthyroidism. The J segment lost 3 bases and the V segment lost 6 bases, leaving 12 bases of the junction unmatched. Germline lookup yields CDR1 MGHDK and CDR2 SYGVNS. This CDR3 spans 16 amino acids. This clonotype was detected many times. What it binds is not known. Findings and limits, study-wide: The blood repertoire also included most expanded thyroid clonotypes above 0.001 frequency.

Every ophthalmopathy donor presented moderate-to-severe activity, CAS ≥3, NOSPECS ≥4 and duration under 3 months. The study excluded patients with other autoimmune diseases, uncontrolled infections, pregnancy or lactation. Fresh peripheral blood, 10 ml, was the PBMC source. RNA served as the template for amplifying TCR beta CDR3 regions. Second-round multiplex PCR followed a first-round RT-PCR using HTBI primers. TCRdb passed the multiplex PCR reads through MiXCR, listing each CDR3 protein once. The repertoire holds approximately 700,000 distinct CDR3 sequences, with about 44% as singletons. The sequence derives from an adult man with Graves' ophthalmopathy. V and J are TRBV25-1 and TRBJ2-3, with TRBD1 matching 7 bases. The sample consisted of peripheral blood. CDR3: CASRATGVGRTDTQYF. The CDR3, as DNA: TGTGCCAGCAGAGCCACAGGGGTAGGTCGGACAGATACGCAGTATTTT.